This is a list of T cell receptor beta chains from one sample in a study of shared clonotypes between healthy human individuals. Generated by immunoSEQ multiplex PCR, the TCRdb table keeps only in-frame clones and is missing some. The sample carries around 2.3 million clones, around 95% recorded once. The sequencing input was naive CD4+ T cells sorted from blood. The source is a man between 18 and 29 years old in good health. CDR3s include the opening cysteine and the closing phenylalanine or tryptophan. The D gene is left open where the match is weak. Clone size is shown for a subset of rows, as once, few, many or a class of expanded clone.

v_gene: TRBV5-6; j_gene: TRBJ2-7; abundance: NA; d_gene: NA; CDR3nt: TGTGCCAGCAGCCCAATATCGGCTTCCTACGAGCAGTACTTC; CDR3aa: CASSPISASYEQYF
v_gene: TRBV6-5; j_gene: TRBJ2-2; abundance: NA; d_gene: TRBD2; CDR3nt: TGTGCCAGCAAGCAACTAGCGGGAAACACCGGGGAGCTGTTTTTT; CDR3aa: CASKQLAGNTGELFF
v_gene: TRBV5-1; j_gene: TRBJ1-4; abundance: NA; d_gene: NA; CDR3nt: TGCGCCAGCAGCTTGGAGGGGGGACGTGAAAAACTGTTTTTT; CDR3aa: CASSLEGGREKLFF
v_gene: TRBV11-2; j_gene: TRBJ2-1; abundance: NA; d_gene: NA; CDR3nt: TGTGCCGGGCGGGCTAGTAACAATGAGCAGTTCTTC; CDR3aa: CAGRASNNEQFF
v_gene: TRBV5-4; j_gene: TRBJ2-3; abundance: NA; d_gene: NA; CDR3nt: TGTGCCAGCAGCTCCCCGTCCCCCGGACTCGGCACAGATACGCAGTATTTT; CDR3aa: CASSSPSPGLGTDTQYF
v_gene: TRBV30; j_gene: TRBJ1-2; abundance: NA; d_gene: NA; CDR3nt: TGTGCCTGGAGTGTAGAGCCAGTGGGACTCTATGGCTACACCTTC; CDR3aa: CAWSVEPVGLYGYTF
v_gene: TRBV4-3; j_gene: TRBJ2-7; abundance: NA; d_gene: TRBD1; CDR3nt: TGCGCCAGCAGCCAAGACCGGACAGGAAGGGACGAGCAGTACTTC; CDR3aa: CASSQDRTGRDEQYF
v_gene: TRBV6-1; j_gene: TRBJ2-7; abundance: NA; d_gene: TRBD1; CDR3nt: TGTGCCAGCAGTGAAGGACAGGGGGTAACCTACGAGCAGTACTTC; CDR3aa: CASSEGQGVTYEQYF
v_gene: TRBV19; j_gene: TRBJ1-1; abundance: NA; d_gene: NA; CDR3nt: TGTGCCAGTAGTATAGGGGACGGTGAAGCTTTCTTT; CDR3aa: CASSIGDGEAFF
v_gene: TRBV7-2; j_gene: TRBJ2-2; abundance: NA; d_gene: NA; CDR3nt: TGTGCCAGCAGGGAGGGACAGCCTAACACCGGGGAGCTGTTTTTT; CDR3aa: CASREGQPNTGELFF
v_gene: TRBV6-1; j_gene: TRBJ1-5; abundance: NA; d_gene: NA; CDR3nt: TGTGCCAGCAGTGAACCGACAGGCTGGGGTCAGCCCCAGCATTTT; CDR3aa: CASSEPTGWGQPQHF
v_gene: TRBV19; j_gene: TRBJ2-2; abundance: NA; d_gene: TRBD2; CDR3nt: TGTGCCAGTAGTCCGGGACTAGCGCGGACCGGGGAGCTGTTTTTT; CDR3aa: CASSPGLARTGELFF
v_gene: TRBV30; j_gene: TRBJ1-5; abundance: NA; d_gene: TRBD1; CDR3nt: TGTGCCTGGAGTGTAACAGGGGGGGATCAGCCCCAGCATTTT; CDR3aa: CAWSVTGGDQPQHF
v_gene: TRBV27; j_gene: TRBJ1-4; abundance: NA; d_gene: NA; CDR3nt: TGTGCCAGCAGTTTACTGGCTGCGGATGAAAAACTGTTTTTT; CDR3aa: CASSLLAADEKLFF
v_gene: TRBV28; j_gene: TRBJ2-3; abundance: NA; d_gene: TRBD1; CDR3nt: TGTGCCAGCTGCTCCCCGGGACAGGGGACAGATACGCAGTATTTT; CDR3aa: CASCSPGQGTDTQYF
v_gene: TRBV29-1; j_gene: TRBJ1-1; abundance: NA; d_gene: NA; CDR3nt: TGCAGCGTTGATCAGGGTCGGGGCACTGAAGCTTTCTTT; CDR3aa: CSVDQGRGTEAFF
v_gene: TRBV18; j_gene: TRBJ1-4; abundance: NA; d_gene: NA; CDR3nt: TGTGCCAGCTCACCGTCAGGGGTTGACGAAAAACTGTTTTTT; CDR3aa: CASSPSGVDEKLFF
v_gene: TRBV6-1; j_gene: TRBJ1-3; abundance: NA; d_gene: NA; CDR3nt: TGTGCCAGCGGGGGCCGCTCTGGAAACACCATATATTTT; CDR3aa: CASGGRSGNTIYF
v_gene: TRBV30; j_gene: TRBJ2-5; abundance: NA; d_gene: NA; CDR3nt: TGTGCCTGGAGTGGAGGGACCCAGGGGGAGACCCAGTACTTC; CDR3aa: CAWSGGTQGETQYF
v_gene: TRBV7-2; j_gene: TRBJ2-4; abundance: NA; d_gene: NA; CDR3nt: TGTGCCAGCAGCTTGCGAGAAAACATTCAGTACTTC; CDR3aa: CASSLRENIQYF
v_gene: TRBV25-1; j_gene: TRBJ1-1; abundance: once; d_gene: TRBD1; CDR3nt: TGTGCCAGCAGTGGAACGGGACAGGGATTCACTGAAGCTTTCTTT; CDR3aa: CASSGTGQGFTEAFF
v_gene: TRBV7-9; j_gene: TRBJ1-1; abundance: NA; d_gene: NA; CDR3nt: TGTGCCAGCAGCTTAGCCGGAGGGAACACTGAAGCTTTCTTT; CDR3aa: CASSLAGGNTEAFF
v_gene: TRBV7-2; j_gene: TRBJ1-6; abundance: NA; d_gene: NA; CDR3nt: TGTGCCAGCAGCCTCCGGGGGACCTATAATTCACCCCTCCACTTT; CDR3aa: CASSLRGTYNSPLHF
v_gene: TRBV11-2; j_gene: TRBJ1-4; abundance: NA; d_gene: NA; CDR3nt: TGTGCCAGCAGCTTGATGAACCCCGTAAAACTGTTTTTT; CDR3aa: CASSLMNPVKLFF
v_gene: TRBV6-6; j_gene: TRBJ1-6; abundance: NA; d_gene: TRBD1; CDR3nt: TGTGCCAGCAGCCGCGGGACAGAGAATAATTCACCCCTCCACTTT; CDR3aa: CASSRGTENNSPLHF
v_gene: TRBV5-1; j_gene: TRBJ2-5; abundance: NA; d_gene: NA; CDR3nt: TGCGCCAGCAGGGCAGGGCCGGAGGGGCAAGAGACCCAGTACTTC; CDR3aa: CASRAGPEGQETQYF
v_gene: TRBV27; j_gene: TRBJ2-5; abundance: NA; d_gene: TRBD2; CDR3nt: TGTGCCAGCAGTCAGGGACTAGCGGGGGTCCGGAGGACCCAGTACTTC; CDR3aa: CASSQGLAGVRRTQYF
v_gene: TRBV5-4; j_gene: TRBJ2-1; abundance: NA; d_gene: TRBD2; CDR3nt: TGTGCCAGCAGCTTGGGTAGGACTAGCGGTAACAATGAGCAGTTCTTC; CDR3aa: CASSLGRTSGNNEQFF
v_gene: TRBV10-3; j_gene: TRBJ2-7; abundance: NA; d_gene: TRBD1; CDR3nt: TGTGCCATCAGTGAGTCGACAGGGGGGAACGAGCAGTACTTC; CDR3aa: CAISESTGGNEQYF
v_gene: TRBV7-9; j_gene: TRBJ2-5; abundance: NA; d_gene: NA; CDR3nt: TGTGCCAGCAGCTTACCTACAGAAACAGCCTACCAAGAGACCCAGTACTTC; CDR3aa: CASSLPTETAYQETQYF
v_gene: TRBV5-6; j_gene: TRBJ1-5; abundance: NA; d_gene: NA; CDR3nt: TGTGCCAGCAGCCACTACAGGGGCAATCAGCCCCAGCATTTT; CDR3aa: CASSHYRGNQPQHF
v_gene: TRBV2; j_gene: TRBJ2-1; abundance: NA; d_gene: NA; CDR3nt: TGTGCCAGCATCACTGGGACCGGGAAGGGAGGGCAGTTCTTC; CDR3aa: CASITGTGKGGQFF
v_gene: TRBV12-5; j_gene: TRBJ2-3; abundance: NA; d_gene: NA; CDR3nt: TGTGCTAGTGGTTTGCAGGGGATAGGGACAGATACGCAGTATTTT; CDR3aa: CASGLQGIGTDTQYF
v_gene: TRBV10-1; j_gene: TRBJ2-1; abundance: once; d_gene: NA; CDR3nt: TGCGCCAGCAGTGAAGGAGGGGGGTCCTACAATGAGCAGTTCTTC; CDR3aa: CASSEGGGSYNEQFF
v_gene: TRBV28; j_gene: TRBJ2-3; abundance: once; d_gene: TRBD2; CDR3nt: TGTGCCAGCAGTACGTGGGTAGCGGGGGATAGCACAGATACGCAGTATTTT; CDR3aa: CASSTWVAGDSTDTQYF
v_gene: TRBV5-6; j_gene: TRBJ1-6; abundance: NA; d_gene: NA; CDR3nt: TGTGCCAGCAGCTTGCGGGGGGGTAATTCACCCCTCCACTTT; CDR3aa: CASSLRGGNSPLHF
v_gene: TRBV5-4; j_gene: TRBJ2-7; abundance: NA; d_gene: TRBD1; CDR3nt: TGTGCCAGCAGCTTGAGTCCCGGGACAGGGGATGGCTCCTACGAGCAGTACTTC; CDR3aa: CASSLSPGTGDGSYEQYF
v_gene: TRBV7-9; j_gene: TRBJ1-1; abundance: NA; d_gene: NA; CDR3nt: TGTGCCAGCAGCTTAGGTTTGACACAGCCACTTATGAACACTGAAGCTTTCTTT; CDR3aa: CASSLGLTQPLMNTEAFF
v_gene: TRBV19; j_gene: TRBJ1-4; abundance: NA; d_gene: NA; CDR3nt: TGTGCCAGTATCGGACAGAATAATGAAAAACTGTTTTTT; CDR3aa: CASIGQNNEKLFF
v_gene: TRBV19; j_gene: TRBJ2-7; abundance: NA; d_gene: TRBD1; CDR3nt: TGTGCCAGTAACGAGGGGGCAGGCCCCTACGAGCAGTACTTC; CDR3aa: CASNEGAGPYEQYF
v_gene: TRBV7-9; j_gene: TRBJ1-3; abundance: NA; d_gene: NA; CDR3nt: TGTGCCAGCAGCCCGGACAGACTCTCTGGAAACACCATATATTTT; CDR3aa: CASSPDRLSGNTIYF
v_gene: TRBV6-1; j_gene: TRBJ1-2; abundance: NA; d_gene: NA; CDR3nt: TGTGCCAGCAGGCAAAGCCAAGGAGTCAATGGCTACACCTTC; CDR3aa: CASRQSQGVNGYTF
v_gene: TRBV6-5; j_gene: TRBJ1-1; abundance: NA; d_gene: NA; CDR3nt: TGTGCCAGCAGTTACTTGGGCAGGGAGGTAGCTTTCTTT; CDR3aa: CASSYLGREVAFF
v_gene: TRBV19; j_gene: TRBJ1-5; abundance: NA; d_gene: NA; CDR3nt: TGTGCCAGTAGTATAGTCGGGGGGGACACCGATCAGCCCCAGCATTTT; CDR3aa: CASSIVGGDTDQPQHF
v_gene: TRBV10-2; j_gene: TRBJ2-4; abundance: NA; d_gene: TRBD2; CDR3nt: TGCGCCAGCAGTGATCAAAGCGGGGATTCGGAGTACTTC; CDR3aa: CASSDQSGDSEYF
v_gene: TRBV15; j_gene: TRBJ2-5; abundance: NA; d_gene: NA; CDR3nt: TGTGCCACCAGCGTAAAAGAGACCCAGTACTTC; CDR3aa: CATSVKETQYF
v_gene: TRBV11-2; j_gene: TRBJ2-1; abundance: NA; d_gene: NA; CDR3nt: TGTGCCAGCAGCTTAGATCTTTTCACGGGACAGCAGTTCTTC; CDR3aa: CASSLDLFTGQQFF
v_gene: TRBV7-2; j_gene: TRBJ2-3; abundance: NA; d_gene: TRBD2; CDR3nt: TGTGCCAGCAGCTTATCACTAGCGGGGCCTAGTCGGAGCACAGATACGCAGTATTTT; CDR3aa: CASSLSLAGPSRSTDTQYF
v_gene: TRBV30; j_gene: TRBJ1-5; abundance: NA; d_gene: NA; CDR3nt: TGTGCCTGGAGTAACCTCGGGAGTCAGCCCCAGCATTTT; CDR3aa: CAWSNLGSQPQHF
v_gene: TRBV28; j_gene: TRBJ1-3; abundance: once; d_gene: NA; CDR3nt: TGTGCCAGCACCGGAAACACCATATATTTT; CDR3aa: CASTGNTIYF
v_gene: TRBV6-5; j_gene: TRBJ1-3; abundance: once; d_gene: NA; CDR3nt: TGTGCCAGCAGAGCAGGGGCTGGAAACACCATATATTTT; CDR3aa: CASRAGAGNTIYF
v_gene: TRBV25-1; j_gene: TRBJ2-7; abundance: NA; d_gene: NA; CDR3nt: TGTGCCAGCAGTGAATGGGCTGGGGAGCAGTACTTC; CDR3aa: CASSEWAGEQYF
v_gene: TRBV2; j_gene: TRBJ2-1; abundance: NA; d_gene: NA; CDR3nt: TGTGCCAGCAGTGTCAGTATCAATGAGCAGTTCTTC; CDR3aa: CASSVSINEQFF
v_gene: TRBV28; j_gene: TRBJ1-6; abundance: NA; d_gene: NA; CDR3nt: TGTGCCAGCAGTTTCGTTGGGGGCGCGCCGTTGGGGTATAATTCACCCCTCCACTTT; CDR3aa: CASSFVGGAPLGYNSPLHF
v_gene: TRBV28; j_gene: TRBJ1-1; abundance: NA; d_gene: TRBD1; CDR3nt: TGTGCCAGCAGCTCCGCCCGGGACAGGAACACTGAAGCTTTCTTT; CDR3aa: CASSSARDRNTEAFF